Below, one TCR beta chain is given with its context. Its antigen is undetermined. The CDR3 covers 17 residues. Germline lookup yields CDR1 MNHEY and CDR2 SMNVEV (reference sequence). The junction had 16 bases not matched to a gene; V was cut back by 5 bases and J by 4 bases. Measured with immunoSEQ multiplex PCR; TCRdb has only the in-frame clones, and not every one. This sample has roughly 2.2 million clones; around 93% occur once, and the top ten carry 0.37%. The data stem from a study of shared clonotypes between healthy human individuals. General study findings and limits: As a rule, naive subsets had a larger estimated richness than memory subsets.

The TCR was taken from a young man in good health. Some clones in this sample may be carry-over from other donors' samples. This chain uses TRBV27 with TRBJ1-2; 7 bases are shared with TRBD1. The specimen sequenced was naive CD4+ T cells from PBMCs. Subset of the sample: CD45RA+ positively selected. CDR3 coding DNA: TGTGCCAGCAGTCTTTCCCTTGGGACAGCCGAAATCTATGGCTACACCTTC. Its translation is CASSLSLGTAEIYGYTF.